This T cell receptor (beta chain) stems from a study of cytotoxic CD8 clonotypes in ibrutinib-treated CLL. About the research overall: Patient counts were 11 relapsed/refractory, more than 14 treatment-naive and 17 to 18 IGHV unmutated.

TCRdb's copy holds only in-frame clones and misses some; the assay was immunoSEQ multiplex PCR. This table holds about 140,000 clones, around 82% found once. Comments on this clone: Other DNA sequences in this specimen translate into the identical CDR3.

Germline CDR1 reads MNHEY; CDR2 reads SVGAGI. The CDR3 loop spans 13 amino acids. The ends lost 6 bases at V and 6 bases at J; junction bases unmatched: 1. The sequence derives from a human donor with chronic lymphocytic leukemia. This sample comprised PBMCs, obtained after 36 months of ibrutinib treatment. This sequence joins TRBV6-5 and TRBJ2-3, with TRBD2 identical over 12 bases. DNA of the CDR3: TGTGCCAGCAGGCTAGCGGGGGGGGATACGCAGTATTTT. Amino acid sequence: CASRLAGGDTQYF.